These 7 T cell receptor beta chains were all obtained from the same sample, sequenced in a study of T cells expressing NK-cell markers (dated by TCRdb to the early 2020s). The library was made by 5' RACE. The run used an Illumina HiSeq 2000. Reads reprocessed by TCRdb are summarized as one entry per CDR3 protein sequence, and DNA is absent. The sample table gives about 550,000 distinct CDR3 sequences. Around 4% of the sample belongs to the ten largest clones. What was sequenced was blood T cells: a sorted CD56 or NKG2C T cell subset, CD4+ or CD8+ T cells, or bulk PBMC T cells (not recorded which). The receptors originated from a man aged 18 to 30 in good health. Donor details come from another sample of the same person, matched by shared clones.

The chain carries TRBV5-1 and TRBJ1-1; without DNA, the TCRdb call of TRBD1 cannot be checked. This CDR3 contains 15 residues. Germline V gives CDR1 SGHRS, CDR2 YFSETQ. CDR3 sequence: CASREDRKTSTEAFF.

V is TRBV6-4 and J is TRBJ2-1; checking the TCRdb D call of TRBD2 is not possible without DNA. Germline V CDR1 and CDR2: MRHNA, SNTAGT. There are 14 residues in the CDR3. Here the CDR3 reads CASLTSGRANEQFF.

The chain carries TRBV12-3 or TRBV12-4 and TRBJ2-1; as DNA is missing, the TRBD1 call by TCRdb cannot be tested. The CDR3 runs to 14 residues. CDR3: CASSSGSRVNEQFF.

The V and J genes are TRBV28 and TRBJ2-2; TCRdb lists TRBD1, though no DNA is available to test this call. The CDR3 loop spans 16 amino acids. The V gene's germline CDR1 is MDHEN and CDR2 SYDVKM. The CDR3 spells CASSSGQGARTGELFF.

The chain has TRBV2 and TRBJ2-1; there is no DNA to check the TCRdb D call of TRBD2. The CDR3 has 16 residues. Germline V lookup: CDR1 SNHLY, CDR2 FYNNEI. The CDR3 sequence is CASSRTGTSSYNEQFF.

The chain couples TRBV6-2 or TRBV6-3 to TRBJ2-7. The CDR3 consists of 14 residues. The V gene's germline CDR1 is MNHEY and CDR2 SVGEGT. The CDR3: CASSYPTVNYEQYF.

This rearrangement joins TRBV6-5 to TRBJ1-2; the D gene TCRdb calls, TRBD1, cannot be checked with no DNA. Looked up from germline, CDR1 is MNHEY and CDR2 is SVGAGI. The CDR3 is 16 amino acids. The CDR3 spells CASSISPGTGAYGYTF.